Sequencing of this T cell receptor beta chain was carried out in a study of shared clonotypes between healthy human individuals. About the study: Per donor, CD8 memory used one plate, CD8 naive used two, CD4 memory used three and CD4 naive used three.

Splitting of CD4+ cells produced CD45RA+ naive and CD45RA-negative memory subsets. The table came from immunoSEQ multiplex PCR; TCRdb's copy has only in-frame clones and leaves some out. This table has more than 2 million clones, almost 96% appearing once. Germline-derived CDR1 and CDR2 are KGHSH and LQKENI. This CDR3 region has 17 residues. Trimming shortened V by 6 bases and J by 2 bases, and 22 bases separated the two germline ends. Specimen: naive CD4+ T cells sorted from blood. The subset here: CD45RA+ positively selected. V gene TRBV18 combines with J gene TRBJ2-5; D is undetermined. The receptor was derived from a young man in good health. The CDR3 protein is CASSPALGGHSQETQYF. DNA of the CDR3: TGTGCCAGCTCCCCGGCGCTTGGCGGCCACTCTCAAGAGACCCAGTACTTC.